The source of this TCR beta chain is a study of T cell responses to AZD1222 COVID-19 vaccine. Profiled with immunoSEQ multiplex PCR; TCRdb holds only in-frame clones, not every one. The sample contains approximately 120,000 clones, around 92% of which appear only once. Broader study findings: White British ancestry dominated among donors, who included more females, and clonal diversity was possibly underestimated.

V dropped 1 base and J dropped 6 bases, with 18 bases sitting between them. This CDR3 comprises 16 residues. This clone came up once. The antigen is undetermined. V usage is TRBV23-1 and J usage is TRBJ1-2; D unclear. TRBV23-1 is identified as an open reading frame with a role that is uncertain. The TCR was taken from an adult in good health. The starting material was peripheral blood, obtained on day 0 of AZD1222 vaccination. CDR3 coding DNA: TGCGCCAGCAGTCAATTTATTTGCGGCCCATTCGATGGCTACACCTTC. Its protein product is CASSQFICGPFDGYTF.